The 5 T cell receptor beta chains presented below share a single source sample, sequenced in a study of metastatic and nonmetastatic thyroid tumors. TCRdb re-processed the PCR reads through MiXCR. This sample has tens of thousands of clones; roughly a sixth occur once, and the top ten carry 6.2%. All patients were treatment-naive before thyroid surgery. Material: blood. These receptors all come from a male donor with papillary thyroid cancer or a benign thyroid nodule (not recorded which). Some clones in this sample may be carry-over from other donors' samples.

The genes are TRBV6-5 and TRBJ1-1; D unclear. The V end lost 4 bases, the J end lost 0 bases, and 12 bases lay between the germline ends. Germline V CDR1 and CDR2: MNHEY, SVGAGI. CDR3 length equals 15 residues. CDR3 region: CASSLLGVMNTEAFF. The CDR3 DNA reads as TGTGCCAGCAGTTTGTTAGGAGTCATGAACACTGAAGCTTTCTTT.

This clone was seen a handful of times. One end of the junction is discordant with germline, which a read error may explain. This sequence joins TRBV6-1 and TRBJ1-1; weak D call: TRBD1 (6 bases). The germline V gene has CDR1 MNHNS and CDR2 SASEGT. The CDR3 is 16 residues long. The CDR3 spells CASSTRGRLENTEAFF. In DNA, the CDR3 is TGTGCCAGCAGTACCAGGGGACGGTTGGAGAACACTGAGGCTTTCTTT.

In its sample, this clone was seen many times. The chain employs TRBV7-8 and TRBJ2-3; 9 positions agree with TRBD2. V dropped 5 bases and J dropped 3; count of bases not matched to a gene: 6. The CDR3 runs to 15 residues. In germline, CDR1 is SGHVS, CDR2 FQNEAQ. The CDR3 DNA sequence: TGTGCCAGCAGCCGCGGGGGGGGGAGGACAGATACGCAGTATTTT. This translates into CASSRGGGRTDTQYF.

This clone was observed many times. V gene TRBV24-1 combines with J gene TRBJ2-2, with TRBD1 matching 9 bases. The V gene's germline CDR1 is KGHDR and CDR2 SFDVKD. The CDR3 spans 16 residues. V trimming: 4 bases; J trimming: 6 bases; junction bases outside the gene matches: 8. CDR3 sequence (DNA): TGTGCCACCAGTGAGACGGGACAGGGTAATTCCGGGGAGCTGTTTTTT. Residues: CATSETGQGNSGELFF.

The CDR3 loop reads CSASSWTGINSPLHF. Written as DNA, the CDR3 is TGCAGTGCTAGCTCCTGGACAGGGATTAATTCACCCCTCCACTTT. The rearrangement uses TRBV20-1 and TRBJ1-6; 8 bases align to TRBD1. Trimming removed 3 bases from V and 6 bases from J; junction bases left unmatched: 7. Germline CDR1 is DFQATT and CDR2 is SNEGSKA (reference sequence). This CDR3 contains 15 residues.